The rows below give T cell receptor beta chains drawn from one sample of a study of vaccination and CD4 T cells after COVID-19. These receptors lack a known antigen. A single record per CDR3 protein comes from TCRdb applying MiXCR to the PCR reads. This sample has about 20,000 distinct CDR3 sequences, with around half found just once. This specimen was CD4+ T cells from blood, cultured in vitro, taken after SARS-CoV-2 vaccination. The receptors derive from a human donor who had recovered from COVID-19. Each CDR3 is given without its conserved first and last residue. Each record gives: CDR3 length, V gene, J gene, clone size, CDR3 protein. The listing skips clone size in some rows; elsewhere it reads once, few, many or a size class.

length: 15; V: TRBV7-8; J: TRBJ2-5; size: few; CDR3: ASSAPRTGLRKETQY
length: 12; V: TRBV20-1; J: TRBJ2-1; size: few; CDR3: SALRGLRFNEQF
length: 13; V: TRBV7-2; J: TRBJ1-6; size: few; CDR3: ASSFGRGPNSPLH
length: 13; V: TRBV5-4; J: TRBJ1-6; size: few; CDR3: ASSYWTGRNSPLH
length: 11; V: TRBV11-3; J: TRBJ2-1; size: once; CDR3: ASSHPLYNEQF
length: 11; V: TRBV6-1; J: TRBJ2-1; size: -; CDR3: ASSALGGPEQF
length: 12; V: TRBV20-1; J: TRBJ2-5; size: -; CDR3: SARDPLDQETQY
length: 15; V: TRBV6-5; J: TRBJ1-1; size: -; CDR3: ASSYVGGDGMNTEAF
length: 11; V: TRBV28; J: TRBJ2-2; size: -; CDR3: ASSLELTGELF
length: 12; V: TRBV24-1; J: TRBJ2-1; size: -; CDR3: ATSDDPWVNEQF
length: 15; V: TRBV27; J: TRBJ2-1; size: -; CDR3: ASSLSGLAGVPNEQF
length: 15; V: TRBV24-1; J: -; size: -; CDR3: ATSDSLAGGPNGELF
length: 13; V: TRBV19; J: TRBJ2-3; size: -; CDR3: ASSKYGGSTDTQY
length: 15; V: TRBV19; J: TRBJ1-5; size: -; CDR3: ASSTPPTGEGNQPQH
length: 12; V: TRBV7-8; J: TRBJ1-1; size: -; CDR3: ASSLPGGGTEAF
length: 12; V: TRBV7-8; J: TRBJ2-3; size: few; CDR3: ASSSAQSTDTQY
length: 12; V: TRBV6-2/TRBV6-3; J: TRBJ1-6; size: -; CDR3: ASTRTDLNSPLH
length: 11; V: TRBV5-6; J: TRBJ2-2; size: -; CDR3: ASSPVPFGELF
length: 13; V: TRBV20-1; J: TRBJ1-6; size: -; CDR3: SASGRGVYNSPLH
length: 13; V: TRBV5-1; J: TRBJ2-7; size: -; CDR3: ASSGAGTRSYEQY
length: 13; V: TRBV6-5; J: TRBJ2-5; size: -; CDR3: ASSYVGGPGETQY
length: 11; V: TRBV6-1; J: TRBJ2-7; size: few; CDR3: ASSPVPTGEQY
length: 12; V: TRBV20-1; J: TRBJ2-2; size: -; CDR3: SAKQGGGTGELF
length: 13; V: TRBV23-1; J: TRBJ1-5; size: once; CDR3: ASSRLGQNNQPQH
length: 13; V: TRBV15; J: TRBJ1-6; size: -; CDR3: ATSRDPGGNSPLH
length: 12; V: TRBV20-1; J: TRBJ2-1; size: -; CDR3: SATHPGSYNEQF
length: 12; V: TRBV11-3; J: TRBJ2-3; size: -; CDR3: ASSFGGLSDTQY
length: 11; V: TRBV7-3; J: TRBJ1-1; size: -; CDR3: ASSLLGGTEAF
length: 13; V: TRBV27; J: TRBJ2-7; size: -; CDR3: ASSLLGQGTYEQY